This is a list of T cell receptor beta chains from one sample in a study of technical replicates of blood from a handful of donors. Only in-frame clones appear in the TCRdb table, and some are missing; sequencing was by immunoSEQ multiplex PCR. This sample yields about 60,000 clones, of which around 90% are seen a single time; about 5.1% belongs to the top ten. The sample was PBMCs. The source is a human donor in good health. Some clones in this sample may be carry-over from other donors' samples. CDR3s include the opening cysteine and the closing phenylalanine or tryptophan. The D gene is left open where the match is weak. Clone size is not always given. Where it is, it says once, few, many or a class for expanded clones.

j_call,d_call,v_call,clone_size,cdr3_aa,cdr3_nt
TRBJ2-7,.,TRBV5-1,.,CASSYTGPEQYF,TGCGCCAGCAGCTACACAGGGCCCGAGCAGTACTTC
TRBJ1-2,.,TRBV2,once,CASSEVSRVSF,TGTGCCAGCAGTGAAGTCTCCAGGGTCTCCTTC
TRBJ1-5,TRBD1,TRBV5-8,.,CASSRGQGPLRNQPQHF,TGTGCCAGCAGCCGGGGACAGGGTCCCCTTAGAAATCAGCCCCAGCATTTT
TRBJ2-7,.,TRBV28,once,CASSFGRYEQYF,TGTGCCAGCAGTTTTGGCCGCTACGAGCAGTACTTC
TRBJ2-2,.,TRBV6-5,.,CASSLTFPEVSGELFF,TGTGCCAGCAGTTTAACCTTCCCCGAGGTCTCCGGGGAGCTGTTTTTT
TRBJ2-1,TRBD2,TRBV6-4,.,CASSESGGAGDEQFF,TGTGCCAGCAGTGAGAGCGGGGGGGCCGGGGATGAGCAGTTCTTC
TRBJ2-1,.,TRBV30,.,CAWGSSSNEQFF,TGTGCCTGGGGAAGCTCTAGCAATGAGCAGTTCTTC
TRBJ2-1,TRBD2,TRBV19,.,CASRESGRAGNEQFF,TGTGCCAGTAGAGAAAGCGGGAGGGCGGGAAATGAGCAGTTCTTC
TRBJ2-1,.,TRBV9,.,CASSNAGLPRQFF,TGTGCCAGCAGCAACGCGGGACTGCCCCGCCAGTTCTTC
TRBJ2-5,.,TRBV6-5,.,CASSYRRGPPETQYF,TGTGCCAGCAGTTACCGACGGGGTCCACCAGAGACCCAGTACTTC
TRBJ2-6,.,TRBV4-2,.,CASSQDWVAHGAANVLTF,TGTGCCAGCAGCCAAGATTGGGTCGCACATGGAGCAGCCAACGTCCTGACTTTC
TRBJ2-2,.,TRBV27,.,CASSLYRRTIEDSPPHGELFF,TGTGCCAGCAGTTTATACAGGAGAACGATAGAGGACAGTCCACCCCACGGGGAGCTGTTTTTT
TRBJ1-4,TRBD1,TRBV30,few,CACGTGLIEKLFF,TGTGCCTGTGGGACAGGTTTGATTGAAAAACTGTTTTTT
TRBJ1-1,.,TRBV30,.,CAWSPPDRKNAEAFF,TGTGCCTGGAGCCCACCGGACAGAAAGAACGCTGAAGCTTTCTTT
TRBJ1-6,TRBD1,TRBV25-1,.,CASSAGTGGSSYNSPLHF,TGTGCCAGCAGTGCAGGGACAGGGGGTTCCTCCTATAATTCACCCCTCCACTTT
TRBJ2-7,.,TRBV6-1,.,CASSEAARGAYEQYF,TGTGCCAGCAGTGAAGCGGCCCGCGGGGCCTACGAGCAGTACTTC
TRBJ1-4,.,TRBV7-9,.,CASSLSEYNEKLFF,TGTGCCAGCAGCTTATCAGAATATAATGAAAAACTGTTTTTT
TRBJ2-5,TRBD2,TRBV27,.,CASSLLAGAETQYF,TGTGCCAGCAGTTTACTAGCGGGAGCTGAGACCCAGTACTTC
TRBJ2-7,.,TRBV27,.,CASNRAGLSEQYF,TGTGCCAGCAATAGGGCGGGACTCTCAGAGCAGTACTTC
TRBJ2-5,TRBD2,TRBV4-2,.,CASSQGTSGGARETQYF,TGTGCCAGCAGCCAAGGAACTAGCGGGGGGGCCCGTGAGACCCAGTACTTC
TRBJ2-2,TRBD2,TRBV27,once,CASSLASGGRVAGELFF,TGTGCCAGCAGTTTGGCTAGCGGGGGAAGGGTCGCCGGGGAGCTGTTTTTT
TRBJ2-7,TRBD1,TRBV11-2,.,CASSVGQGAYEQYF,TGTGCCAGCAGCGTGGGACAGGGGGCCTACGAGCAGTACTTC
TRBJ2-1,TRBD2,TRBV11-3,.,CASSLEGTSGDNEQFF,TGTGCCAGCAGCTTAGAGGGGACTAGCGGGGACAATGAGCAGTTCTTC
TRBJ2-1,.,TRBV5-1,.,CASSLGEVYGRNEQFF,TGCGCCAGCAGCTTGGGTGAGGTGTACGGTAGGAATGAGCAGTTCTTC
TRBJ2-7,TRBD1,TRBV5-4,few,CASSLGSGQGRAYEQYF,TGTGCCAGCAGCTTGGGTTCCGGACAGGGGCGAGCCTACGAGCAGTACTTC
TRBJ2-7,TRBD1,TRBV7-9,.,CASSPGQGDYEQYF,TGTGCCAGCAGCCCGGGACAGGGGGACTACGAGCAGTACTTC
TRBJ1-6,.,TRBV13,many,CASSLGGVGSPLHF,TGTGCCAGCAGCTTAGGAGGGGTCGGGTCACCCCTCCACTTT
TRBJ2-5,TRBD1,TRBV15,.,CATSRGGGETQYF,TGTGCCACCAGCCGAGGGGGCGGAGAGACCCAGTACTTC
TRBJ2-2,.,TRBV4-3,.,CASSQDEATANTGELFF,TGCGCCAGCAGCCAAGACGAGGCCACGGCGAACACCGGGGAGCTGTTTTTT
TRBJ2-3,TRBD1,TRBV7-9,.,CASSLDRGWDTQYF,TGTGCCAGCAGCCTGGACAGGGGGTGGGATACGCAGTATTTT
TRBJ2-7,TRBD2,TRBV14,.,CASSQGWASGNYEQYF,TGTGCCAGCAGCCAAGGTTGGGCTAGCGGGAATTACGAGCAGTACTTC
TRBJ1-6,TRBD1,TRBV6-6,.,CASSDPGQGDSPLHF,TGTGCCAGCAGTGATCCGGGACAGGGTGATTCACCCCTCCACTTT
TRBJ2-1,.,TRBV25-1,.,CASSKQGSYNEQFF,TGTGCCAGCAGTAAACAGGGCTCCTACAATGAGCAGTTCTTC
TRBJ1-2,.,TRBV7-9,.,CASSFRSNYGYTF,TGTGCCAGCAGCTTTCGGTCTAACTATGGCTACACCTTC
TRBJ1-6,TRBD1,TRBV27,once,CASSLRDRYSPLHF,TGTGCCAGCAGTTTACGGGACAGGTATTCACCCCTCCACTTT
TRBJ2-2,TRBD1,TRBV11-3,once,CASSLAGRQGATGELFF,TGTGCCAGCAGCTTAGCGGGGAGACAGGGGGCCACCGGGGAGCTGTTTTTT
TRBJ2-1,.,TRBV6-4,.,CASSDSGHQEQFF,TGTGCCAGCAGTGACTCGGGCCACCAGGAGCAGTTCTTC
TRBJ2-7,TRBD2,TRBV7-9,.,CASSGTSGSTAYEQYF,TGTGCCAGCAGCGGGACTAGCGGGAGTACGGCCTACGAGCAGTACTTC
TRBJ2-1,TRBD2,TRBV11-2,.,CASSLSGGASYNEQFF,TGTGCCAGCAGCTTAAGCGGGGGGGCCTCCTACAATGAGCAGTTCTTC
TRBJ2-3,TRBD1,TRBV5-4,.,CASTKQDRLADTQYF,TGTGCCAGCACCAAACAGGACAGGTTGGCAGATACGCAGTATTTT
TRBJ2-7,.,TRBV4-3,.,CASSLLGSPTYEQYF,TGCGCCAGCAGCCTTTTGGGTAGCCCTACCTACGAGCAGTACTTC
TRBJ1-1,TRBD1,TRBV11-2,.,CASSPRTGVNTEAFF,TGTGCCAGCAGCCCTAGGACAGGAGTGAACACTGAAGCTTTCTTT
TRBJ2-1,TRBD2,TRBV6-5,.,CASSYFGRPSYNEQFF,TGTGCCAGCAGTTACTTCGGGAGGCCCTCCTACAATGAGCAGTTCTTC
TRBJ2-7,TRBD2,TRBV5-6,.,CASKLAGGPYEQYF,TGTGCCAGCAAGCTAGCGGGAGGTCCCTACGAGCAGTACTTC
TRBJ1-1,.,TRBV5-1,large,CASSLGGGYTEAFF,TGCGCCAGCAGCCTGGGGGGCGGTTACACTGAAGCTTTCTTT